The 9 T cell receptor beta chains below come from one sample, sequenced in a study of radiotherapy plus CTLA-4 blockade in lung cancer. This table comes from immunoSEQ multiplex PCR, and its TCRdb copy is limited to in-frame clones, with some not included. The table has just under 45,000 clones, about 67% seen once. Sequencing used peripheral blood, obtained from a patient treated with radiotherapy plus ipilimumab. The origin of the receptors is a human donor with non-small cell lung cancer who had a partial response to radiotherapy plus ipilimumab.

This clone showed up just a few times. The V gene is TRBV10-3, the J gene TRBJ2-7; 7 nucleotides align to TRBD2. In germline, CDR1 is ENHRY, CDR2 SYGVKD. This CDR3 is built from 16 residues. The V and J ends lost 4 bases and 3 bases, in that order; junction bases with no gene match: 12. CDR3 region: CAISALGRGNHYEQYF. In DNA form, the CDR3 reads TGTGCCATCAGTGCCCTCGGGCGGGGGAACCACTACGAGCAGTACTTC.

The chain has TRBV9 and TRBJ2-1; 7 nucleotides agree with TRBD2. Unmatched junction bases numbered 8, after V lost 0 bases and J lost 2 bases. There are 17 residues in the CDR3. Germline values: CDR1 SGDLS, CDR2 YYNGEE. The CDR3 reads CASSVGASGSPYNEQFF. The CDR3 DNA follows: TGTGCCAGCAGCGTAGGGGCTAGCGGTTCACCCTACAATGAGCAGTTCTTC. Full variable domain (missing parts from reference TRBV9 and TRBJ2-1): DSGVTQTPKHLITATGQRVTLRCSPRSGDLSVYWYQQSLDQGLQFLIQYYNGEERAKGNILERFSAQQFPDLHSELNLSSLELGDSALYFCASSVGASGSPYNEQFFGPGTRLTVL.

V gene TRBV5-1 combines with J gene TRBJ1-6, with 10 bases identical to TRBD1. This CDR3 is built from 14 residues. Germline V gives CDR1 SGHRS, CDR2 YFSETQ. V lost 0 bases and J lost 10; bases outside the gene matches: 1. CDR3 amino acids: CASSLGTGGSPLHF. CDR3 DNA: TGCGCCAGCAGCTTGGGGACAGGGGGGTCACCCCTCCACTTT. Full variable domain (outside the CDR3, taken from reference TRBV5-1 and TRBJ1-6): KAGVTQTPRYLIKTRGQQVTLSCSPISGHRSVSWYQQTPGQGLQFLFEYFSETQRNKGNFPGRFSGRQFSNSRSEMNVSTLELGDSALYLCASSLGTGGSPLHFGNGTRLTVT.

This clone has more than one count but fewer than ten. The chain uses TRBV6-5 and TRBJ2-7; TRBD1 matches at 8 bases. The V gene end was trimmed by 6 bases and the J gene end by 1 base; junction bases not matched to a gene: 8. This CDR3 region has 15 residues. CDR1 is MNHEY, CDR2 SVGAGI, per germline. The CDR3 reads CASSSGQGVSYEQYF. In nucleotides, the CDR3 is TGTGCCAGCAGCTCCGGACAGGGAGTGTCCTACGAGCAGTACTTC.

The sample holds one count of this clone. The chain is built from TRBV7-2 and TRBJ2-7; TRBD1 matches 7 bases. The germline V gene encodes CDR1 SGHTA and CDR2 FQGNSA. The V and J ends lost 2 bases and 10 bases, in that order; junction bases with no gene match: 14. The CDR3 is 15 amino acids. This chain's CDR3 is CASSLLTGFDGVQYF. In DNA form, the CDR3 reads TGTGCCAGCAGCTTATTGACAGGGTTCGATGGGGTCCAGTACTTC.

The chain employs TRBV5-1 and TRBJ2-5; 9 bases match TRBD1. V shed 4 bases, J shed 7 bases, and the junction held 14 bases outside the gene matches. CDR3 length: 16 amino acids. CDR1 is SGHRS and CDR2 is YFSETQ in the germline V gene. CDR3 in DNA: TGCGCCAGCAGCGGGGCGGTGGACAGGGGTCCGGGGACCCAGTACTTC. It codes for CASSGAVDRGPGTQYF.

This clone appeared a few times. V usage is TRBV10-1 and J usage is TRBJ2-7; D possibly corresponds to TRBD2 (5 bases). The CDR3 totals 13 residues. The V end lost 3 bases, the J end lost 3 bases, and 9 bases lay between the germline ends. In germline, CDR1 is WNHNN, CDR2 SYGVQD (reference sequence). The CDR3 reads CASSDHTSYEQYF. As DNA, the CDR3 is TGCGCCAGCAGTGACCATACTAGCTACGAGCAGTACTTC.

The V call is TRBV30, the J call TRBJ2-5; tentative D call: TRBD2 (5 bases). This CDR3 has 16 residues. The V end was cut by 0 bases, the J end by 0 bases, with 14 bases between. Germline CDR1 reads GTSNPN; CDR2 reads SVGIG (reference sequence). CDR3 region: CAWSVPSGVYQETQYF. In nucleotides, the CDR3 is TGTGCCTGGAGTGTACCCAGCGGCGTATACCAAGAGACCCAGTACTTC.

CDR3 amino acids: CASSEEGARVYTQYF. CDR3 DNA sequence: TGTGCCAGCAGTGAAGAGGGGGCGCGGGTTTATACGCAGTATTTT. This sequence joins TRBV6-1 and TRBJ2-3, with 7 bases matching TRBD1. Germline V lookup: CDR1 MNHNS, CDR2 SASEGT. Unmatched junction bases numbered 8, after V lost 1 base and J lost 7 bases. The length of the CDR3 is 15 residues.